This T cell receptor (beta chain) was identified during a study of cytomegalovirus exposure and HLA in healthy donors. Primers included in the PCR were 60 Vbeta and 13 Jbeta primers. Sequenced by immunoSEQ multiplex PCR; TCRdb stores in-frame clones only, minus some. This repertoire comprises roughly 80,000 clones; its ten largest clones make up 5.5%. Germline loops: CDR1 LGHNA, CDR2 YSLEER. V was trimmed by 4 bases and J by 6 bases, leaving 15 bases between them. CDR3 length equals 14 residues. The source material was PBMCs. The receptor's source is a girl aged 10 to 17 in good health and CMV-seropositive. The rearrangement uses TRBV4-3 and TRBJ1-2, with D possibly matching TRBD1 (5 bases). CDR3 sequence (DNA): TGCGCCAGCAGCCCGGAAACGGGGGATCATGGCTACACCTTC. Residues: CASSPETGDHGYTF.